This TCR beta chain was profiled in a study of T-cell memory formation after mild COVID-19. This clonotype has a handful of counts. This CDR3 has 15 residues. CDR1 is DFQATT and CDR2 is SNEGSKA in the germline V gene (reference sequence). V shed 4 bases and J 0 bases; nucleotides not matched to a gene: 3. A single record per CDR3 protein comes from TCRdb applying MiXCR to the 5' RACE reads. This sample has fewer than 250,000 distinct CDR3 sequences; 27% occur once, and the top ten carry roughly 11%. The sequenced material came from PBMCs or a T cell subset sorted from them (not recorded which). The clonotype originates from an adult woman who had mild COVID-19 (a few samples of this study predate the infection). Cell type and time point are not known. This rearrangement joins TRBV20-1 to TRBJ2-3; TRBD2 aligns across 11 bases. This CDR3 reads CSATGTSGSTDTQYF. The CDR3 DNA is TGCAGTGCTACCGGGACTAGCGGCAGCACAGATACGCAGTATTTT.